Shown below are 16 T cell receptor beta chains from a single sample sequenced in a study of blood T cell repertoires in COVID-19 (dated by TCRdb to about 2020). The library was obtained by the immunoSEQ multiplex PCR assay. TCRdb carries this immuneACCESS record with in-frame sequences only. Its versions omit some clonotypes, under half of them owing to an unresolved V gene in the studies checked, with the rest unexplained. This sample is represented by about 400,000 clones; 85% to 90% of them were singletons. 1.5% to 2% of the sample belongs to the ten largest clones. The specimen was PBMCs or T cells enriched from blood (not recorded which). The source of these receptors is a woman in her twenties or thirties who had recovered from COVID-19.

This chain connects TRBV29-1 to TRBJ2-2; 7 bases align to TRBD1. This CDR3 region has 13 residues. Per the germline V gene, CDR1 is SQVTM and CDR2 is ANQGSEA. Trimming removed 4 bases from V and 1 base from J; junction bases left unmatched: 0. The CDR3 DNA sequence: TGCAGCGTTGGGACAGGGAACACCGGGGAGCTGTTTTTT. Protein product: CSVGTGNTGELFF.

This clone was seen just once. The chain uses TRBV3-1 (or the pseudogene TRBV3-2) and TRBJ2-7; TRBD2 matches at 14 bases. Looked up from germline, CDR1 is LGHDT and CDR2 is YNNKEL (reference sequence). Trimming removed 4 bases from V and 5 bases from J; junction bases left unmatched: 7. The CDR3 is 16 residues long. CDR3 sequence: CASSPQGLAGEHEQYF. CDR3 DNA: TGTGCCAGCAGCCCGCAGGGACTAGCGGGAGAGCACGAGCAGTACTTC.

V is TRBV11-3 and J is TRBJ2-1; D is undetermined. Looked up from germline, CDR1 is SGHNT and CDR2 is YENEEA. CDR3 size: 12 residues. V was cut by 6 bases and J by 9 bases, with 12 bases left in between. The CDR3 region is CASSFLGSEQFF. The CDR3 region has the DNA TGTGCCAGCAGTTTCCTAGGTTCTGAGCAGTTCTTC.

This chain uses TRBV7-6 with TRBJ1-2; 7 bases are shared with TRBD1. The CDR3 contains 15 residues. The ends lost 3 bases at V and 3 bases at J; junction bases unmatched: 7. Germline lookup yields CDR1 SGHVS and CDR2 FNYEAQ. The CDR3 region has the DNA TGTGCCAGCAGCTTGGGTACCACAGGGGACTATGGCTACACCTTC. Translated: CASSLGTTGDYGYTF.

The CDR3 loop reads CASSLSGGINHDTEAFF. Written as DNA, the CDR3 is TGTGCCAGCAGCTTATCCGGGGGAATTAACCACGACACTGAAGCTTTCTTT. The J gene is TRBJ1-1, the V gene TRBV7-9; weak D call: TRBD1 (5 bases). The CDR3 totals 17 residues. Germline assignment: CDR1 SEHNR and CDR2 FQNEAQ (reference sequence). The V gene lost 2 bases and the J gene lost 3 bases, with 19 bases spanning the gap.

The V call is TRBV4-1, the J call TRBJ1-3; the match to TRBD1 covers 7 bases. The CDR3 contains 17 residues. Germline CDR1 and CDR2: MGHRA and YSYEKL. After removal of 0 bases from V and 1 base from J, the junction contained 6 bases not matched to a gene. Here the CDR3 reads CASSQETTTGSGNTIYF. CDR3 nucleotides: TGCGCCAGCAGCCAAGAGACCACGACAGGGTCTGGAAACACCATATATTTT.

The gene calls are TRBV3-1 (or the pseudogene TRBV3-2) and TRBJ2-7; 13 bases match TRBD2. The V segment lost 4 bases and the J segment 3 bases; nucleotides outside the gene matches: 6. Germline values: CDR1 LGHDT, CDR2 YNNKEL (reference sequence). This CDR3 spans 16 amino acids. The chain's CDR3 is CASSRTSGSSSYEQYF. The CDR3 region has the DNA TGTGCCAGCAGCCGGACTAGCGGGAGTTCAAGCTACGAGCAGTACTTC.

This sequence joins TRBV4-1 and TRBJ1-6; possibly TRBD1 for D (6 bases). The V gene lost 0 bases and the J gene lost 10 bases, with 19 bases spanning the gap. In germline, CDR1 is MGHRA, CDR2 YSYEKL. The length of the CDR3 is 17 residues. Written as DNA, the CDR3 is TGCGCCAGCAGCCAAGACGGGGGAGGGGGAGGGACGTCACCCCTCCACTTT. Translation: CASSQDGGGGGTSPLHF.

Turning to this clone: At one boundary the junction diverges from the germline segment, which might be a read error. The rearrangement joins TRBV5-1 to TRBJ1-2; 9 nucleotides line up with TRBD1. CDR1 is SGHRS and CDR2 is YFSETQ in the germline V gene. The CDR3 runs 15 residues. The CDR3 protein is CASRLDLQGAIGYTF. CDR3 nucleotide sequence: TGCGCCAGCAGATTGGATCTACAGGGGGCGATTGGCTACACCTTC.

The chain joins TRBV7-9 to TRBJ2-7, with 8 bases matching TRBD1. Trimming cost V 5 bases and J 3 bases; bases outside gene matches: 12. This CDR3 spans 16 amino acids. Germline V CDR1 and CDR2: SEHNR, FQNEAQ (reference sequence). The CDR3 is CASSPPTGTGFYEQYF. The DNA of the CDR3 is TGTGCCAGCAGCCCGCCTACCGGGACAGGTTTCTACGAGCAGTACTTC.

The chain uses TRBV7-9 and TRBJ1-4, with no clear D. CDR1 is SEHNR and CDR2 is FQNEAQ in the germline V gene (reference sequence). Deletions cut 5 bases from V and 5 bases from J, with 12 bases between. This CDR3 is 14 amino acids long. The CDR3 bases are TGTGCCAGCAGCCGGTTGCAGGCGAATGAAAAACTGTTTTTT. Translated: CASSRLQANEKLFF.

About this clone itself: At one of its ends the junction is not consistent with the germline gene, which may arise from a read error. The chain joins TRBV5-1 to TRBJ2-7, with 9 nucleotides matching TRBD1. The CDR3 loop spans 15 amino acids. From germline, CDR1 is SGHRS and CDR2 YFSETQ. The CDR3 sequence: CATSWAPGQGYEQYF. CDR3 nucleotide sequence: TGCGCCACCAGCTGGGCCCCGGGACAGGGCTACGAGCAGTACTTC.

The CDR3 protein is CASSPGGRAGEGTDTQYF. The CDR3 DNA is TGTGCCAGCAGCCCGGGGGGCCGAGCGGGGGAGGGCACAGATACGCAGTATTTT. The gene calls are TRBV5-4 and TRBJ2-3, with 8 bases matching TRBD2. The CDR3 consists of 18 residues. Germline values: CDR1 SGHNT, CDR2 YYREEE (reference sequence). The trim removed 4 bases at V and 1 base at J, leaving 14 bases unmatched.

This chain links TRBV28 with TRBJ2-1; D may be TRBD2 (6 bases). CDR3 length: 15 amino acids. Looked up from germline, CDR1 is MDHEN and CDR2 is SYDVKM. The V and J ends lost 2 bases and 7 bases respectively, with 15 bases between them. CDR3: CASSLGYPEGNEQFF. The CDR3 coding sequence is TGTGCCAGCAGTTTAGGGTATCCGGAGGGAAATGAGCAGTTCTTC.

This clone was seen only once. V and J are TRBV24-1 and TRBJ1-5, with 8 nucleotides matching TRBD1. CDR1 and CDR2 (germline): KGHDR, SFDVKD. The CDR3 is 15 amino acids. With V trimmed by 9 bases and J by 0 bases, 6 bases remained unmatched. CDR3 sequence: CATSDRGYSNQPQHF. The DNA of the CDR3 is TGTGCCACCTCTGACAGGGGTTATAGCAATCAGCCCCAGCATTTT.

The rearrangement links TRBV7-9 to TRBJ2-1, with 11 bases identical to TRBD2. Germline V gives CDR1 SEHNR, CDR2 FQNEAQ (reference sequence). The V gene end was trimmed by 5 bases and the J gene end by 4 bases; junction bases not matched to a gene: 7. CDR3 size: 16 residues. The CDR3 spells CASSELTSGKYNEQFF. DNA of the CDR3: TGTGCCAGCAGCGAATTGACTAGCGGGAAGTACAATGAGCAGTTCTTC. The full variable domain, in which reference TRBV7-9 and TRBJ2-1 provide the parts outside the CDR3, is DTGVSQNPRHKITKRGQNVTFRCDPISEHNRLYWYRQTLGQGPEFLTYFQNEAQLEKSRLLSDRFSAERPKGSFSTLEIQRTEQGDSAMYLCASSELTSGKYNEQFFGPGTRLTVL.